This entry lists 17 T cell receptor beta chains sequenced from one sample in a study of blood T cell repertoires in COVID-19. The repertoire was sequenced with immunoSEQ multiplex PCR; TCRdb's copy has only in-frame clones and lacks some. The sample includes 70,000 or so clones, around 88% of them seen just once. The sample consisted of peripheral blood. The receptors were gathered from a woman older than 75 with acute or convalescent COVID-19.

The chain recombines TRBV6-2 or TRBV6-3 with TRBJ2-3; 9 bases align to TRBD2. Germline lookup yields CDR1 MNHEY and CDR2 SVGEGT. This CDR3 contains 14 residues. With 4 bases clipped from V and 3 bases from J, the junction kept 2 bases outside the gene matches. CDR3 bases: TGTGCCAGCAGTTTGACTAGCGGTACAGATACGCAGTATTTT. Translating it yields CASSLTSGTDTQYF.

J is TRBJ1-4 and V is TRBV12-3 or TRBV12-4; D is unresolved. The ends were cut back, 6 bases at V and 7 bases at J, with 9 bases in the middle. This CDR3 is 12 amino acids long. CDR3 sequence: CASRQQSEKLFF. For the CDR3, the DNA is TGTGCCAGCAGGCAACAGAGTGAAAAACTGTTTTTT.

This sequence joins TRBV25-1 and TRBJ1-2; D gene ambiguous. This CDR3 spans 13 amino acids. V was shortened by 1 base and J by 8 bases, with 11 bases between the two germline ends. Germline values: CDR1 MGHDK, CDR2 SYGVNS. In DNA form, the CDR3 reads TGTGCCAGCAGTGAATTAAGGAGTGGAGGCTACACCTTC. It encodes CASSELRSGGYTF.

The V gene is TRBV13, the J gene TRBJ1-1; D remains unclear. CDR3 size: 14 residues. V was shortened by 5 bases and J by 5 bases, with 15 bases between the two germline ends. Germline V lookup: CDR1 PRHDT, CDR2 FYEKMQ (reference sequence). CDR3 sequence (DNA): TGTGCCAGCAGCGTCAGCGACGGCCGTACTGAAGCTTTCTTT. Translating it yields CASSVSDGRTEAFF.

This chain uses TRBV9 with TRBJ2-1, with D possibly matching TRBD2 (5 bases). The CDR3 spans 13 residues. CDR1 SGDLS and CDR2 YYNGEE come from the germline V gene. V was clipped by 1 base and J by 6 bases, with 8 bases between them. CDR3 sequence: CASSVSGSNEQFF. The CDR3 DNA is TGTGCCAGCAGCGTAAGCGGAAGCAATGAGCAGTTCTTC.

In its sample, this clone was seen a few times. CDR3 coding DNA: TGTGCCAGCAGCCAAGCCAACGAGCATCAGCCCCAGCATTTT. Its protein product is CASSQANEHQPQHF. The chain joins TRBV3-1 (or the pseudogene TRBV3-2) to TRBJ1-5, with D unresolved. The V end was cut by 1 base, the J end by 5 bases, with 9 bases between. The CDR3 runs 14 residues. Germline V gene data show CDR1 as LGHDT and CDR2 as YNNKEL (reference sequence).

V and J are TRBV6-6 and TRBJ2-3, with 8 bases identical to TRBD2. Unmatched junction bases numbered 10, after V lost 11 bases and J lost 3 bases. In germline, CDR1 is MNHNY, CDR2 SVGAGI (reference sequence). The CDR3 has 14 residues. CDR3 in amino acids: CASRAGAGTDTQYF. DNA for the CDR3: TGTGCCTCCAGAGCGGGGGCAGGGACAGATACGCAGTATTTT.

The chain joins TRBV5-1 to TRBJ1-1, with 12 positions matching TRBD1. The CDR3 consists of 21 residues. Germline V gene lookup returns CDR1 SGHRS and CDR2 YFSETQ. V shed 3 bases and J 6 bases; nucleotides not matched to a gene: 24. CDR3 residues: CASSSIAGTGGRGFGSSEAFF. The CDR3 DNA follows: TGCGCCAGCAGCTCGATTGCCGGGACAGGGGGCCGCGGGTTCGGTTCTTCTGAAGCTTTCTTT.

The chain recombines TRBV27 with TRBJ1-4, with D possibly TRBD1 on 6 matching bases. CDR1 MNHEY and CDR2 SMNVEV come from the germline V gene (reference sequence). Trimming took 6 bases from V and 8 from J, leaving 13 bases between them. The CDR3 consists of 13 residues. CDR3 bases: TGTGCCAGCAGCCCTGAAGGACAGGAAAAACTGTTTTTT. Protein product: CASSPEGQEKLFF.

This chain connects TRBV28 to TRBJ1-3, with D tentatively TRBD1 (5 bases). Germline lookup yields CDR1 MDHEN and CDR2 SYDVKM. This CDR3 has 16 residues. Trimming stripped 3 bases from V and 7 bases from J, with 19 bases between. The CDR3 DNA sequence: TGTGCCAGCAGTTTGGCAGGGAATCGTGAAAGGAACACCATATATTTT. Its translation: CASSLAGNRERNTIYF.

The chain uses TRBV7-6 and TRBJ2-7, with 7 bases identical to TRBD1. Germline CDR1 is SGHVS and CDR2 is FNYEAQ. The CDR3 contains 15 residues. J lost 7 bases, V lost 5 bases, and 14 bases had no gene match. The CDR3 sequence is CASSRPTPTGSEQYF. The CDR3 region has the DNA TGTGCCAGCAGCCGACCCACCCCGACAGGGTCGGAGCAGTACTTC.

The chain combines TRBV7-3 with TRBJ2-1, with 11 bases that match TRBD2. Germline V gene lookup returns CDR1 SGHTA and CDR2 FQGTGA. V was pared by 0 bases and J by 4 bases, with 2 bases of the junction left unmatched. The CDR3 loop spans 16 amino acids. The DNA for the CDR3 is TGTGCCAGCAGCTTAACGGGACTAGCGGTTTACAATGAGCAGTTCTTC. It translates to CASSLTGLAVYNEQFF. Drawing the rest from reference TRBV7-3 and TRBJ2-1, the complete variable domain is GAGVSQTPSNKVTEKGKYVELRCDPISGHTALYWYRQSLGQGPEFLIYFQGTGAADDSGLPNDRFFAVRPEGSVSTLKIQRTERGDSAVYLCASSLTGLAVYNEQFFGPGTRLTVL.

The J gene is TRBJ1-5, the V gene TRBV5-6, with TRBD1 matching over 8 bases. The V and J ends lost 4 bases and 7 bases, in that order; junction bases with no gene match: 10. CDR3 size: 15 residues. The germline V gene has CDR1 SGHDT and CDR2 YYEEEE. The DNA for the CDR3 is TGTGCCAGCAGCCTTCAGGGGGCCCCCCGGCAGCCCCAGCATTTT. Residues: CASSLQGAPRQPQHF.

The chain has TRBV6-1 and TRBJ2-5; the D is unclear. The ends were cut back, 1 base at V and 5 bases at J, with 14 bases in the middle. Per the germline V gene, CDR1 is MNHNS and CDR2 is SASEGT. The CDR3 spans 15 residues. This CDR3 reads CASSEGVGRWETQYF. CDR3 bases: TGTGCCAGCAGTGAAGGGGTCGGCAGGTGGGAGACCCAGTACTTC.

This CDR3 is CASHKGRTSGEVGETQYF. CDR3 coding DNA: TGCGCCAGCCACAAAGGAAGGACTAGCGGCGAGGTAGGAGAGACCCAGTACTTC. This chain joins TRBV5-1 and TRBJ2-5, with 10 bases that match TRBD2. In germline, CDR1 is SGHRS, CDR2 YFSETQ. The CDR3 length is 18 residues. The V and J ends lost 7 bases and 4 bases, in that order; junction bases with no gene match: 19.

The CDR3 reads CASSPNRETNYGYTF. The CDR3 region has the DNA TGCGCCAGCAGCCCAAACAGGGAAACTAACTATGGCTACACCTTC. The chain carries TRBV5-1 and TRBJ1-2; maybe TRBD1 (6 bases). This CDR3 contains 15 residues. The germline V and J ends were trimmed by 4 bases and 0 bases, with 13 bases remaining between them. In germline, CDR1 is SGHRS, CDR2 YFSETQ. Full variable domain (rest looked up from reference TRBV5-1 and TRBJ1-2): KAGVTQTPRYLIKTRGQQVTLSCSPISGHRSVSWYQQTPGQGLQFLFEYFSETQRNKGNFPGRFSGRQFSNSRSEMNVSTLELGDSALYLCASSPNRETNYGYTFGSGTRLTVV.

CDR3 sequence (DNA): TGTGCCAGCAGCTTAGGACGACAGGGGTGGGAAAAACTGTTTTTT. This codes for CASSLGRQGWEKLFF. The rearrangement joins TRBV11-2 to TRBJ1-4, with 8 bases identical to TRBD1. This CDR3 comprises 15 residues. Germline CDR1 is SGHAT and CDR2 is FQNNGV. Unmatched junction bases numbered 6, after V lost 1 base and J lost 8 bases.